The following is a TCR beta chain sequence with its context. Antigen unknown. This sample stems from a study of ipilimumab plus nivolumab after autologous stem cell transplantation. Patients received nivolumab 3 mg/kg at weeks 1, 4, 7, 10, then fortnightly to week 26. TCRdb keeps only in-frame clones here, not all; method: immunoSEQ multiplex PCR. The table lists about 19,000 clones, around 81% of them singletons. Study-level findings and limits: Per the authors, repertoire, Treg and microbiota data justify further study.

This clonotype originated in a male donor with diffuse large B-cell lymphoma. This specimen was PBMCs, taken in a trial of ipilimumab plus nivolumab as post-transplant consolidation.

The DNA of the CDR3 is TGTGCCTGGAGTGTACACAGGGGGTGGACTGAAGCTTTCTTT. Translation gives CAWSVHRGWTEAFF. The V and J genes are TRBV30 and TRBJ1-1; the match to TRBD1 covers 8 bases. Germline CDR1 GTSNPN, CDR2 SVGIG (reference sequence). The trim removed 0 bases at V and 5 bases at J, leaving 5 bases unmatched. This CDR3 spans 14 amino acids.